One sample yielded the 2 T cell receptor beta chains listed below, sequenced in a study of T cell responses to AZD1222 COVID-19 vaccine. Produced via immunoSEQ multiplex PCR; TCRdb's table is partial and in-frame only. In the table there are some 150,000 clones, roughly 89% of which are singletons. The sequencing used peripheral blood, collected on day 0 of AZD1222 vaccination. The receptors derive from an adult in good health.

The chain combines TRBV7-2 with TRBJ2-1, with a weak D call TRBD1 (6 bases). Trimming removed 4 bases at V and 10 bases at J, with 14 bases between. Germline CDR1 is SGHTA and CDR2 is FQGNSA. The CDR3 has 13 amino acids. In nucleotides, the CDR3 is TGTGCCAGCAGCTCTACCACAGGGTTCGAGCAGTTCTTC. Protein sequence: CASSSTTGFEQFF. Full variable domain (missing parts from reference TRBV7-2 and TRBJ2-1): GAGVSQSPSNKVTEKGKDVELRCDPISGHTALYWYRQSLGQGLEFLIYFQGNSAPDKSGLPSDRFSAERTGGSVSTLTIQRTQQEDSAVYLCASSSTTGFEQFFGPGTRLTVL.

The V and J genes are TRBV12-3 or TRBV12-4 and TRBJ2-5; maybe TRBD2 (5 bases). The CDR3 contains 13 residues. Between the trimmed V and J ends, which lost 5 bases and 5 bases, there was a span of 12 bases. The CDR3 sequence is CASSRGSGETQYF. In DNA, the CDR3 is TGTGCCAGCAGTCGGGGTTCCGGGGAGACCCAGTACTTC.